Following are 15 T cell receptor beta chains from one sample sequenced in a study of cytomegalovirus exposure and HLA in healthy donors. This PCR relied on a set of 60 Vbeta primers and 13 Jbeta primers. Produced via immunoSEQ multiplex PCR; TCRdb's table is partial and in-frame only. This sample yields about 110,000 clones, of which around 64% are seen a single time; approximately 9% belongs to the top ten. Sequenced material: PBMCs. These receptors were taken from a man aged 25 to 40 in good health and CMV-seropositive.

This chain joins TRBV19 and TRBJ2-7, with a weak D call TRBD1 (6 bases). Germline loops: CDR1 LNHDA, CDR2 SQIVND (reference sequence). The CDR3 spans 15 residues. Between the trimmed V and J ends, which lost 4 bases and 4 bases, there was a span of 17 bases. CDR3 residues: CASSSPDMRGYEQYF. CDR3 bases: TGTGCCAGTAGTAGCCCCGATATGAGGGGGTACGAGCAGTACTTC.

This clone is a singleton in its sample. J is TRBJ1-5 and V is TRBV29-1; 7 bases line up with TRBD1. J was trimmed by 2 bases and V by 6 bases; bases with no gene match: 4. Germline V gene sequence: CDR1 SQVTM, CDR2 ANQGSEA. CDR3 length: 13 residues. CDR3 amino acids: CSVADRGNQPQHF. The CDR3 DNA follows: TGCAGCGTCGCCGACAGGGGCAATCAGCCCCAGCATTTT.

The chain links TRBV29-1 to TRBJ1-5, with D possibly being TRBD1 (6 bases). V was shortened by 3 bases and J by 6 bases, with 12 bases between the two germline ends. Germline loops: CDR1 SQVTM, CDR2 ANQGSEA. This CDR3 is built from 13 residues. This chain's CDR3 is CSVDGGGFQPQHF. CDR3 coding DNA: TGCAGCGTTGACGGGGGGGGCTTTCAGCCCCAGCATTTT.

V gene TRBV5-4 combines with J gene TRBJ2-1, with 7 nucleotides matching TRBD2. Germline CDR1 is SGHNT and CDR2 is YYREEE (reference sequence). This CDR3 contains 16 residues. Unmatched junction bases numbered 10, after V lost 0 bases and J lost 7 bases. For the CDR3, the DNA is TGTGCCAGCAGCTTGGTGGGGGGGACTGGGAGGAATGAGCAGTTCTTC. Translating gives CASSLVGGTGRNEQFF.

J is TRBJ1-6 and V is TRBV18, with 9 bases lining up with TRBD1. V lost 4 bases and J lost 8; bases outside the gene matches: 3. This CDR3 comprises 14 residues. From germline, CDR1 is KGHSH and CDR2 LQKENI. The CDR3 region has the DNA TGTGCCAGCTCACTGGACAGGGGAGATTCACCCCTCCACTTT. Residues: CASSLDRGDSPLHF. Full variable domain (outside the CDR3, taken from reference TRBV18 and TRBJ1-6): NAGVMQNPRHLVRRRGQEARLRCSPMKGHSHVYWYRQLPEEGLKFMVYLQKENIIDESGMPKERFSAEFPKEGPSILRIQQVVRGDSAAYFCASSLDRGDSPLHFGNGTRLTVT.

The J gene is TRBJ2-2, the V gene TRBV11-3; D remains ambiguous. Deletions cut 5 bases from V and 6 bases from J, with 10 bases between. Germline V gene sequence: CDR1 SGHNT, CDR2 YENEEA. The CDR3 is 13 residues long. The CDR3, as DNA: TGTGCCAGCAGCGCTCTGAGTTCCGGGGAGCTGTTTTTT. Residues: CASSALSSGELFF.

This clone showed up just once. The V gene is TRBV7-9, the J gene TRBJ1-1; tentative D call: TRBD1 (6 bases). The V gene's germline CDR1 is SEHNR and CDR2 FQNEAQ (reference sequence). V lost 7 bases to trimming and J lost 4 bases, with 22 bases between them. This CDR3 is built from 16 residues. This CDR3 reads CASTPPGRGKGTEAFF. DNA for the CDR3: TGTGCCAGCACCCCCCCGGGGAGGGGGAAGGGCACTGAAGCTTTCTTT.

The CDR3 coding sequence is TGTGCCATCAGTGAACAGGGGGGAACTGAAGCTTTCTTT. Translating it yields CAISEQGGTEAFF. This chain joins TRBV10-3 and TRBJ1-1, with TRBD1 matching 8 bases. The germline V gene encodes CDR1 ENHRY and CDR2 SYGVKD. This CDR3 comprises 13 residues. Losses at the gene ends were 3 bases for V and 5 bases for J; bases not matched to a gene: 2.

This clone appeared once. V usage is TRBV11-2 and J usage is TRBJ2-5, with D possibly TRBD2 on 7 matching bases. Germline V gene sequence: CDR1 SGHAT, CDR2 FQNNGV. V was cut by 5 bases and J by 5 bases, with 24 bases left in between. The CDR3 sequence is 17 residues long. The CDR3 DNA follows: TGTGCCAGCAGCGGACTTCCCGGGGGGCGGGGAGGGGAGACCCAGTACTTC. Translated: CASSGLPGGRGGETQYF.

The chain links TRBV6-1 to TRBJ2-2; 8 nucleotides agree with TRBD1. The CDR3 totals 15 residues. CDR1 MNHNS and CDR2 SASEGT come from the germline V gene. Trimming removed 3 bases from V and 5 bases from J; junction bases left unmatched: 5. The CDR3, as DNA: TGTGCCAGCAGTGAGTCAGGGGGCGATACCGGGGAGCTGTTTTTT. This translates into CASSESGGDTGELFF.

This clone occurred once. V is TRBV2 and J is TRBJ2-3, with D perhaps TRBD2 (7 bases). V was pared by 6 bases and J by 2 bases, with 15 bases between. CDR1 and CDR2 (germline): SNHLY, FYNNEI. There are 15 residues in the CDR3. CDR3 residues: CASRGRDMPTDTQYF. The CDR3 coding sequence is TGTGCCAGCAGGGGGAGGGACATGCCCACAGATACGCAGTATTTT.

With respect to this clone: Other nucleotide sequences from this sample produce the same CDR3. V and J are TRBV18 and TRBJ1-3; no reliable D call. This CDR3 region has 12 residues. The V gene lost 3 bases and the J gene lost 4 bases, with 4 bases spanning the gap. CDR1 is KGHSH, CDR2 LQKENI, per germline. CDR3 nucleotides: TGTGCCAGCTCACCCCCAGGAAACACCATATATTTT. It translates to CASSPPGNTIYF.

The chain carries TRBV10-3 and TRBJ1-5; no clear D gene. This CDR3 is 13 amino acids long. V lost 9 bases to trimming and J lost 3 bases, with 12 bases between them. Germline lookup yields CDR1 ENHRY and CDR2 SYGVKD. CDR3: CAIGPQINQPQHF. CDR3 sequence (DNA): TGTGCCATTGGGCCACAGATCAATCAGCCCCAGCATTTT.

The chain uses TRBV28 and TRBJ2-3; D possibly corresponds to TRBD2 (6 bases). Trimming stripped 5 bases from V and 2 bases from J, with 26 bases between. This CDR3 region has 19 residues. Germline V gene sequence: CDR1 MDHEN, CDR2 SYDVKM. The CDR3 DNA follows: TGTGCCAGCAGTACACTCCAGAAAAGACGGCGGGAAGACACAGATACGCAGTATTTT. Its translation: CASSTLQKRRREDTDTQYF. The complete variable domain, with remaining parts taken from reference TRBV28 and TRBJ2-3, reads DVKVTQSSRYLVKRTGEKVFLECVQDMDHENMFWYRQDPGLGLRLIYFSYDVKMKEKGDIPEGYSVSREKKERFSLILESASTNQTSMYLCASSTLQKRRREDTDTQYFGPGTRLTVL.

The chain links TRBV18 to TRBJ2-3; D may be TRBD2 (5 bases). CDR1 and CDR2 (germline): KGHSH, LQKENI. V was clipped by 5 bases and J by 8 bases, with 14 bases between them. The CDR3 has 13 amino acids. This chain's CDR3 is CASSFDQAGTQYF. CDR3 in DNA: TGTGCCAGCTCATTCGACCAGGCGGGTACGCAGTATTTT. Drawing the rest from reference TRBV18 and TRBJ2-3, the complete variable domain is NAGVMQNPRHLVRRRGQEARLRCSPMKGHSHVYWYRQLPEEGLKFMVYLQKENIIDESGMPKERFSAEFPKEGPSILRIQQVVRGDSAAYFCASSFDQAGTQYFGPGTRLTVL.